Reported below is one TCR beta chain. Its antigen is still unknown. The data originate from a study of cytomegalovirus exposure and HLA in healthy donors. The study's findings and limits: Later, an analysis found that common viral pathogens appeared to be linked with several of the most significant clusters.

This CDR3 has 13 amino acids. V lost 8 bases, J lost 2 bases, and 2 bases stayed unmatched. Germline V gene lookup returns CDR1 WNHNN and CDR2 SYGVQD (reference sequence). Amplification used 60 Vbeta primers and 13 Jbeta primers. Sequencing used immunoSEQ multiplex PCR; TCRdb keeps in-frame clones, though not all of them. The profile shows 120,000 or so clones, roughly 80% of them singletons. Healthy people donating bone marrow made up the donors. Nominally healthy donors provided the samples, though records likely missed some immune exposures. The receptor comes from a man younger than 45 in good health and CMV-seronegative. Sequences were obtained from PBMCs. The rearrangement uses TRBV10-1 and TRBJ2-2; 7 nucleotides align to TRBD1. The CDR3 protein is CASWDSNTGELFF. CDR3 nucleotides: TGCGCCAGCTGGGACAGCAACACCGGGGAGCTGTTTTTT.